This T cell receptor beta chain was captured by sequencing in a study of cytomegalovirus exposure and HLA in healthy donors (dated by TCRdb to the late 2010s). A note on the overall study: An earlier analysis of about 560 of the donors reported approximately 280 Gb of sequence data and some 110 million unique TCR beta sequences obtained from 150 million to 200 million T cells. About 280 gigabases of sequencing data and 78 million or so unique TCR sequences were included in an early release covering 550 to 800 HLA-typed donors. Among the roughly 370 genotyped donors, about 83% belonged to the genetic ancestry cluster associated with self-reported Caucasian donors. The study aimed to test whether cataloging public T cell receptors could reveal signatures of past pathogen exposure. Using immunosequencing, the study profiled T cell repertoires from some 670 subjects and related those repertoires to cytomegalovirus serostatus. Besides the first cohort of hundreds of subjects, a separate validation cohort made up of 120 or so different subjects was used. The study combined high-throughput TCR immunosequencing, statistical association of individual TCRs with disease status, and machine learning to predict cytomegalovirus infection status. In a later analysis, previously published TCR beta repertoires from some 640 donors were re-analyzed and high-resolution HLA genotyping was added so that TCR occurrence patterns could be studied. In the later analysis, no new phenotypic data were used to find candidate immune exposures; instead, reliance was placed on TCR beta sequences and their occurrence across donors. An earlier analysis of 587 of the donors used high-throughput TCR beta sequencing to judge whether each TCR beta V gene segment behaved as functional or pseudogenic. Donor age, sex, ethnicity and CMV serostatus were compiled alongside the repertoire data. A later genetic analysis used genome-wide SNP genotypes for about 55% of the 666 donors, treating that subset as a discovery cohort. Every repertoire in the discovery cohort had been generated on one and the same sequencing platform. HLA typing included class I and class II loci at four-digit resolution. The number of typed donors differed by locus: about 629-630 for A, B, C, DRB1 and DQB1; about 520 for DQA1; about 600 for DPA1; and 400 to 480 for DPB1. Roughly five DR-DQ haplotypes were handled as single units for association and clustering because linkage in the cohort was strong. On average, around 240,000 unique TCR beta nucleotide sequences were sequenced per donor among about 400 genotyped donors of the cohort, with 15% to 20% of those sequences being non-productive.

Comment on this clone: What antigen it recognizes has not been identified. The sample holds no much larger clone one base away, and base qualities are not on file.

The method behind the library was the immunoSEQ multiplex PCR assay. For the multiplex PCR, a mixture combining 60 forward primers for TCR Vbeta segments and 13 reverse primers for TCR Jbeta segments was used. The CDR3 region of rearranged TCR beta genes was amplified from genomic DNA with a multiplex PCR assay. Amplified TCR beta libraries were sequenced as 87-base-pair reads on the Illumina HiSeq System. The source study handled its data this way. In a later analysis, about 80 million unique TCR beta chains were counted across the roughly 700 repertoires, and around 10 million of these chains were shared by at least two donors. A nearest-neighbor algorithm error-corrected the raw reads and collapsed the reads into unique sequences, merging closely related sequences to remove PCR and sequencing errors. To assign V, D and J gene segments, CDR3 sequences were aligned to IMGT reference sequences. Each retained sequence needed at least a six-nucleotide match to both a V gene segment and a J gene segment. Rearrangements were called productive when the CDR3 lacked stop codons and stayed in frame with V and J; all others were non-productive. Following IMGT convention, CDR3 was defined as the stretch from the second conserved V-encoded cysteine to the conserved J-encoded phenylalanine. In an earlier analysis of just under 600 of the donors, sequences lacking an unambiguous match to a single V gene segment were excluded. In an earlier analysis of 587 of the donors, a V segment was called functional when productive rearrangements were above 56.7%, and segregating when the standard deviation between donors exceeded 5%. A statistical classification framework was developed to diagnose cytomegalovirus status using the catalog of TCR beta chain sequences. A later analysis assigned V and J genes by comparing TCR nucleotide sequences with IMGT/GENE-DB human TR gene sequences. In a later analysis, CDR3 sequences and most-parsimonious VDJ recombination scenarios were assigned using the TCRdist pipeline. In a later analysis, each TCR beta chain was defined by its CDR3 amino acid sequence together with its V-gene family, and reads lacking a unique V-gene family were excluded. A later analysis removed several hundred highly shared, low-generation-probability nucleotide sequences to deal with suspected cross-contamination and a sequencing artifact. For each public chain, a later analysis derived a clonal expansion index from normalized ranks of inferred template counts within each repertoire. Generation probabilities in a later analysis came from a VDJ recombination model fitted to out-of-frame rearrangements, and those results were checked against IGoR. In a later analysis, TCR-TCR, TCR-HLA and TCR-CMV co-occurrence was scored with hypergeometric tests, and a repertoire-size bias correction was applied to TCR pairs. False discovery rates were estimated in a later analysis by permuting HLA or CMV assignments 20 times. In a later analysis, co-occurring TCRs were grouped using DBSCAN, with TCRdist sequence similarity added in when clustering inside HLA-allele-positive subsets. Repertoires with fewer than 30,000 or more than 120,000 public chains were left out of co-occurrence clustering, as were five repertoires with anomalous nucleotide sharing. TCRdb re-hosts the immuneACCESS table, in-frame sequences only. Its copies lack some clones; in the studies checked, an unresolved V gene accounts for under half of them, and the cause for the rest is not known. Clonal size and the V and J genes are those of that table, whereas D and trimming came from the DNA. The sample table lists around 200,000 clones, about three quarters of them with a count of one. The ten largest account for approximately 2.6% of the sample.

The CDR3 covers 14 residues, taking in both the cysteine and the phenylalanine. CDR3 DNA only is kept here, 42 bases in frame from base 1. CDR1 and CDR2 are drawn from the germline V gene: MNHEY, SVGAGI. V lost 5 bases and J lost 4 bases; the stretch between them is 14 bases long. Beyond this particular receptor, the publication reports: The study gave a list of roughly 150 TCR beta chains associated with cytomegalovirus. In a later analysis, HLA-associated TCR beta chains showed more clonal expansion and lower generation probabilities than non-associated chains that were equally common. In both the original and validation cohorts, the classifier was reported to diagnose cytomegalovirus status with high specificity and sensitivity. Because HLA typing was unavailable for some donors at each locus, only the typed subset was used in association tests. The presence/absence analyses assumed that sequencing depth was roughly uniform across donors, and that assumption may not be true. When HLA alleles, especially DR and DQ, strongly co-occurred, TCR associations were difficult to assign to individual alleles. While some public TCRs were present in many individuals, most TCR sequences turned up only very rarely across donors. In a later genetic analysis, fewer N-insertions in productive TCRs were reported among donors in an Asian-associated ancestry cluster than the approximately 630-donor mean. In a later analysis, most CMV-associated TCR beta chains were found to appear HLA-restricted, with HLA associations seemingly driven largely by CMV exposure. The earlier analysis of approximately 560 of the donors excluded approximately 17 rarely observed V segments, including chromosome 9 orphons, because counts were too low. A further reported finding was that TCR beta sequences accurately predicted the HLA-A and HLA-B alleles for most subjects in the first cohort. Immune exposure information for the cohort was limited to CMV serostatus. Some IMGT-functional V segments, including TRBV6-2 and TRBV6-3, could not be told apart with the 87-base-pair reads, so those segments were excluded. In a later analysis, TCR association rates were found to vary across HLA loci, with the most associated TCRs seen for DRB1 alleles and the fewest for HLA-C alleles. Only TCR beta chains were sequenced in this cohort, and the absence of alpha or paired-chain data limited detectable features. According to the authors, the approach could potentially be generalized to other disease states and immunological phenotypes. An earlier analysis of around 540 of the donors showed that most TCR beta V segments appeared in productive rearrangements either about 87% or about 30% of the time, which broadly matched IMGT annotations. The sequencing pipeline was judged likely to have produced a cluster of highly shared sequence variants as a technical artifact. In a later analysis, several top co-occurrence clusters were reported to appear linked to parvovirus B19, influenza, CMV and Epstein-Barr virus. In a later analysis, some 17,000 TCR beta sequences were associated with specific HLA alleles at a false discovery rate of 0.05. A later genetic analysis associated a missense DCLRE1C variant with V-gene and J-gene trimming of TCR beta chains, and an independent cohort replicated the association. Correlated functional status among segregating V segments might be attributable to linkage disequilibrium, but an unknown experimental factor could not be ruled out. In vitro tests confirmed that a few of the cytomegalovirus-associated TCR beta chains recognize cytomegalovirus antigens.

The cohort comprised approximately 700 healthy bone marrow donors. At the time of sampling, all cohort members were nominally healthy, though unrecorded immune exposures were likely present. The donor was CMV seropositive and was included in the group of 250 to 300 seropositive cohort members. Each donor provided a peripheral blood sample, and peripheral blood mononuclear cells were used for TCR beta sequencing. Genomic DNA was extracted from the blood cell samples with the Qiagen DNeasy Blood Extraction Kit. The chain links TRBV6-5 with TRBJ1-2; no D gene is confidently identified. This sequence was found in a woman in her sixties in good health and CMV-seropositive. Material for sequencing was PBMCs. Read as DNA, the sequence is TGTGCCAGCAGTGGACTCCGGCAGACCTATGGCTACACCTTC. This is translated as CASSGLRQTYGYTF.